This TCR beta chain derives from a study of tissue T cells after allogeneic stem cell transplantation. Study-level results: Few T cell clones were shared across patients, but motif clusters showed tissue-specific shared signatures.

Clones were read by immunoSEQ multiplex PCR, and TCRdb kept only the in-frame ones, dropping some. Counted here are some 48,000 clones, around 72% occurring once; the ten biggest clones make up around 0.5%. A note on this clone: The antigen is not known. The listed genes are named as in mouse. The sequence runs out 1 residue before the end of the CDR3; the remainder is reconstructed from the germline J gene.

Trimming left V 0 bases short and J 1 base short, with 7 bases between. Germline values: CDR1 NNHNN, CDR2 SYGAGS (reference sequence). The CDR3 runs to 14 residues. The TCR comes from a pool of C57BL/6 mice in good health. The sequencing input was sorted cells pooled from one or two spleens. The chain uses TRBV13-2 and TRBJ1-1; a possible D gene is TRBD1 (6 bases). The sequenced CDR3 bases are TGTGCCAGCGGTGATGAGGGACAAAACACAGAAGTCTTC. Protein sequence: CASGDEGQNTEVF. The full CDR3 reads CASGDEGQNTEVFF.